The 7 T cell receptor beta chains below were found in one sample sequenced in a study of T-cell reconstitution after alpha-beta-depleted transplantation in children (dated by TCRdb to the mid-2010s). The antigens for these receptors are not known. Overall study outcomes, separate from this receptor: The apparently early recovery of alphabetaT-cell counts about two months after transplant reportedly depended on only several hundred rapidly expanded clones that came from non-depleted graft cells.

To prepare the library, PCR was applied. TCRdb shows the sequencer as Illumina HiSeq 2500. Molecular barcoding was employed in the preparation of TCR libraries, with unique molecular identifiers being used to normalize TCRbeta repertoire quantification. TCRdb's own reprocessing of the public reads used fastp at Q25 and MiXCR and kept productive beta chains. Every entry covers one CDR3 protein and lists the most common genes and DNA from its rows. Within this sample are 30,000 or so distinct CDR3 sequences, with about 7% of them counted one time only. The ten largest clones capture roughly 30% of the sample. The time point label corresponds to: day 60 (about 2 months) after transplantation. Per the publication, the treatment or condition label means: allogeneic hematopoietic cell transplantation with graft depleted of TCRalphabeta T cells and CD19 B cells. The sample here was peripheral blood, taken 60 days after TCRalphabeta/CD19-depleted stem cell transplant. These receptors originate from a child less than two years old who had a stem cell transplant for acute myeloid leukemia, so the T cells may come from the graft donor.

This clonotype was detected only a few times. A junction end diverges from the germline sequence, so it may reflect a read error. The genes are TRBV7-7 and TRBJ2-2; D is unresolved. The CDR3 runs 13 residues. Germline lookup yields CDR1 SSHAT and CDR2 FNYEAQ (reference sequence). The DNA of the CDR3 is TGTGCTAGCAGCTTAGAAGGTGCCGGGGAGCTGTTTTTT. It encodes CASSLEGAGELFF.

This clonotype has a count of ten or more. V and J are TRBV19 and TRBJ1-1; possible D gene TRBD1, 5 bases. The CDR3 length is 13 residues. Trimming took 7 bases from V and 2 from J, leaving 11 bases between them. Germline CDR1 reads LNHDA; CDR2 reads SQIVND (reference sequence). The CDR3 sequence: CASKRDGNTEAFF. DNA of the CDR3: TGTGCCAGTAAAAGGGACGGAAACACTGAAGCTTTCTTT.

This clonotype was counted at least ten times. The rearrangement joins TRBV9 to TRBJ2-2; D perhaps matches TRBD1 (5 bases). Trimming removed 4 bases at V and 6 bases at J, with 7 bases between. This CDR3 contains 12 residues. Germline CDR1 reads SGDLS; CDR2 reads YYNGEE. Here the CDR3 reads CASSWGAGELFF. The CDR3 DNA reads as TGTGCCAGCAGCTGGGGCGCCGGGGAGCTGTTTTTT.

This clonotype was detected ten times or more. The chain uses TRBV5-1 and TRBJ2-5; D perhaps matches TRBD2 (6 bases). CDR1 SGHRS and CDR2 YFSETQ come from the germline V gene. This CDR3 comprises 14 residues. The V and J ends lost 9 bases and 2 bases respectively, with 17 bases between them. The CDR3: CATQTISGQETQYF. CDR3 coding DNA: TGCGCCACACAAACGATTAGCGGACAAGAGACCCAGTACTTC.

There are many counts of this clonotype. The gene calls are TRBV7-2 and TRBJ2-5; D is ambiguous. In germline, CDR1 is SGHTA, CDR2 FQGNSA. V lost 3 bases, J lost 2 bases, and 7 bases lay in between. The CDR3 spans 13 residues. Written as DNA, the CDR3 is TGTGCCAGCAGCTTTTACGGGCAAGAGACCCAGTACTTC. Translated: CASSFYGQETQYF. The complete variable domain, with remaining parts taken from reference TRBV7-2 and TRBJ2-5, reads GAGVSQSPSNKVTEKGKDVELRCDPISGHTALYWYRQSLGQGLEFLIYFQGNSAPDKSGLPSDRFSAERTGGSVSTLTIQRTQQEDSAVYLCASSFYGQETQYFGPGTRLLVL.

This clonotype was seen a few times. The rearrangement joins TRBV10-3 to TRBJ2-7; 7 bases are shared with TRBD2. Trimming at V came to 10 bases and at J to 8 bases, leaving 17 bases not matched to a gene. Germline CDR1 is ENHRY and CDR2 is SYGVKD. The CDR3 extends over 14 amino acids. The CDR3, as DNA: TGTGCCACCGGGGAGTGGGAGGGCCCGGGGAAGCAGTACTTC. This encodes CATGEWEGPGKQYF.

This clonotype was picked up many times. The chain links TRBV18 to TRBJ2-7, with D perhaps being TRBD1 or TRBD2 (5 bases each). Germline CDR1 is KGHSH and CDR2 is LQKENI. This CDR3 contains 16 residues. Trimming pared 1 base from V and 0 bases from J, leaving 13 bases between. Here the CDR3 DNA reads TGTGCCAGCTCACCACTTGCTGGGACCAGCTCCTACGAGCAGTACTTC. Amino acid sequence: CASSPLAGTSSYEQYF.